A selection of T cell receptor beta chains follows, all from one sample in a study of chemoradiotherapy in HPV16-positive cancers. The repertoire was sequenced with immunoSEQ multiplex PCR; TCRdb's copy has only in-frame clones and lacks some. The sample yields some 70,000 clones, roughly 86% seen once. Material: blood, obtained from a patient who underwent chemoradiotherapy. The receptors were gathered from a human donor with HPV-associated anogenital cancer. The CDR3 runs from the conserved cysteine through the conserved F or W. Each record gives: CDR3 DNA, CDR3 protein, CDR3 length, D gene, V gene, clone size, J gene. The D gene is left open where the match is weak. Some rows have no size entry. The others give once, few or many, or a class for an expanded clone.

TGTGCCAGCAGTGCGGCAGCTTACACCGGGGAGCTGTTTTTT	CASSAAAYTGELFF	14	.	TRBV6-4	once	TRBJ2-2
TGCGCCAGCAGCAAAGGACAGGTCGGTAGCAATCAGCCCCAGCATTTT	CASSKGQVGSNQPQHF	16	TRBD1	TRBV5-1	.	TRBJ1-5
TGTGCCAGCAGCCAATATTGGACTGGCAGCACAGATACGCAGTATTTT	CASSQYWTGSTDTQYF	16	.	TRBV5-4	.	TRBJ2-3
TGCGCCAAGACGGGATTGAAGCTTAATGAAAAACTGTTTTTT	CAKTGLKLNEKLFF	14	.	TRBV10-1	.	TRBJ1-4
TGTGCCAGCAGCTTGGGGAGTCTCCTGTCCTACGAGCAGTACTTC	CASSLGSLLSYEQYF	15	.	TRBV5-6	.	TRBJ2-7
TGTGCCAGCAGCTATATACAGGGCGTGAACACTGAAGCTTTCTTT	CASSYIQGVNTEAFF	15	.	TRBV9	few	TRBJ1-1
TGTGCCAGCAGCCCCGTAACGGCGGGAGGAACCTACGAGCAGTACTTC	CASSPVTAGGTYEQYF	16	TRBD2	TRBV5-4	.	TRBJ2-7
TGTGCCAGCAGTGAAGAGGGGACAGGGTTGACCGGGGAGCTGTTTTTT	CASSEEGTGLTGELFF	16	TRBD1	TRBV2	few	TRBJ2-2
TGTGCCAGCAGCACGATGAACAGGGAACGGTACGAGCAGTACTTC	CASSTMNRERYEQYF	15	.	TRBV21-1	.	TRBJ2-7
TGTGCCAGCAGTTTGGCAAGGGACAGGGTGGGTTCACCCCTCCACTTT	CASSLARDRVGSPLHF	16	TRBD1	TRBV27	few	TRBJ1-6
TGTGCCAGCAGCCCCCAACTTCTTGAGCAGTTCTTC	CASSPQLLEQFF	12	.	TRBV7-9	.	TRBJ2-1
TGTGCCAGCACCGAGGACGGGTACGAGCAGTACTTC	CASTEDGYEQYF	12	.	TRBV2	.	TRBJ2-7
TGCAGCGTGGCGACAGGTTTTAGCACAGATACGCAGTATTTT	CSVATGFSTDTQYF	14	.	TRBV29-1	.	TRBJ2-3
TGTGCCAGTAGTATTGGGGCGGATTACACAGATACGCAGTATTTT	CASSIGADYTDTQYF	15	.	TRBV19	.	TRBJ2-3
TGTGCCACCAGCAGCGGACTAGTCTCGCGCTACGAGCAGTACTTC	CATSSGLVSRYEQYF	15	TRBD2	TRBV15	.	TRBJ2-7
TGCGCCAGCAGCTTTGGAGGACAGGGCTACACCTTC	CASSFGGQGYTF	12	.	TRBV5-1	.	TRBJ1-2
TGCGCCAGCAGCCACACGACTAGCAGCTACGAGCAGTACTTC	CASSHTTSSYEQYF	14	TRBD2	TRBV4-1	.	TRBJ2-7
TGTGCCAGCAGCCTCTCTACGAGGGGAGGGTGGAGAGAGCAGTACTTC	CASSLSTRGGWREQYF	16	TRBD2	TRBV7-2	.	TRBJ2-7
TGTGCCAGCAGCTTTGGGTACTCTGGAAACACCATATATTTT	CASSFGYSGNTIYF	14	.	TRBV11-2	.	TRBJ1-3
TGTGCCAGCAGTCCTACAGGGGGTAAAGGCTATGGCTACACCTTC	CASSPTGGKGYGYTF	15	TRBD1	TRBV2	.	TRBJ1-2
TGTGCCAGTAGTATAGAACTTCTCGGCTACACCTTC	CASSIELLGYTF	12	.	TRBV19	.	TRBJ1-2
TGTGCCAGCAGAAGGGGTGGACTAGCGGGGGGCCGGGAGACCCAGTACTTC	CASRRGGLAGGRETQYF	17	TRBD2	TRBV2	once	TRBJ2-5
TGTGCCAGCAGCCAAGGGACTAGCGGGGGGTCAGGGACCCAGTACTTC	CASSQGTSGGSGTQYF	16	TRBD2	TRBV11-2	once	TRBJ2-5
TGTGCCAGTAGTATAACCCCCAAAGCCTACGAGCAGTACTTC	CASSITPKAYEQYF	14	.	TRBV19	.	TRBJ2-7
TGTGCCAGCAGCTTAGGGACAGGGGGTAATGGCTACACCTTC	CASSLGTGGNGYTF	14	TRBD1	TRBV5-4	.	TRBJ1-2
TGTGCCAGCAGTGAAGGGGGGGGGTATCAGCCCCAGCATTTT	CASSEGGGYQPQHF	14	.	TRBV6-1	.	TRBJ1-5
TGCAGCGTTGGACAGGGCGGCAATCAGCCCCAGCATTTT	CSVGQGGNQPQHF	13	TRBD1	TRBV29-1	.	TRBJ1-5
TGTGCCACCAGCAGATTGGGTCAGACTGGCACCTGGGATACGCAGTATTTT	CATSRLGQTGTWDTQYF	17	.	TRBV15	.	TRBJ2-3
TGTGCCAGCAGCCCACCGGGACAGCTATCTTATGGCTACACCTTC	CASSPPGQLSYGYTF	15	TRBD1	TRBV9	.	TRBJ1-2
TGTGCCAGCAGCGAAGGACAGCCCTATGGCTACACCTTC	CASSEGQPYGYTF	13	.	TRBV9	.	TRBJ1-2
TGTGCCAGCAGCTTAGGGGCCCAAGACAGGTTCACAGATACGCAGTATTTT	CASSLGAQDRFTDTQYF	17	.	TRBV7-9	.	TRBJ2-3
TGTGCCAGCAGACAGGGCTTGAACACTGAAGCTTTCTTT	CASRQGLNTEAFF	13	.	TRBV25-1	.	TRBJ1-1
TGTGCCAGCAGTTTGGGGGTAGGGGGTCCGAGTGAGCAGTTCTTC	CASSLGVGGPSEQFF	15	.	TRBV28	.	TRBJ2-1
TGTGCCAGCAGCTCCGGGGGGGGGCAAGAGACCCAGTACTTC	CASSSGGGQETQYF	14	TRBD2	TRBV5-4	once	TRBJ2-5
TGTGCCAGCAGCTTAACCGGGACAGGGGATGGCTACACCTTC	CASSLTGTGDGYTF	14	TRBD1	TRBV13	.	TRBJ1-2
TGTGCCAGCAGAGAGGGGGCTGGTCAGCCCCAGCATTTT	CASREGAGQPQHF	13	TRBD1	TRBV28	few	TRBJ1-5
TGTGCAAGTCGCTTAGCGCGTCGGAGCGGGAGGACAGATACGCAGTATTTT	CASRLARRSGRTDTQYF	17	.	TRBV12-2	.	TRBJ2-3
TGCGCCAGCACCCCCGACGAGGGTTTGGGTGGCTACACCTTC	CASTPDEGLGGYTF	14	.	TRBV5-1	.	TRBJ1-2
TGTGCCAGCAGCTTGGCTTCGAACACCGGGGAGCTGTTTTTT	CASSLASNTGELFF	14	.	TRBV5-5	.	TRBJ2-2
TGTGCCAGCAGAATTAGCCGGGACCACACCGGGGAGCTGTTTTTT	CASRISRDHTGELFF	15	.	TRBV6-5	.	TRBJ2-2
TGTGCCAGCAGTTCGGGCTCTAATGAAAAACTGTTTTTT	CASSSGSNEKLFF	13	.	TRBV28	.	TRBJ1-4
TGTGCCAGCAGTGAAGGGCTAGCGGGAGTAGCAGAGCAGTACTTC	CASSEGLAGVAEQYF	15	TRBD2	TRBV2	.	TRBJ2-7
TGCGCCAGCGGGTCTAGCAATGAGCAGTTCTTC	CASGSSNEQFF	11	.	TRBV10-1	once	TRBJ2-1
TGTGCCAGCGCTCCGTGGGGGACTGAAGCTTTCTTT	CASAPWGTEAFF	12	.	TRBV6-1	.	TRBJ1-1
TGTGCCAGCAGTAGGTCCCCTTACGAGCAGTACTTC	CASSRSPYEQYF	12	.	TRBV6-5	.	TRBJ2-7
TGTGCCAGCAGTTACTTCAGGGGGCGCGGTGAAAAACTGTTTTTT	CASSYFRGRGEKLFF	15	TRBD1	TRBV6-5	.	TRBJ1-4
TGTGCCAGTGGACTAGCGGGCTTCCAAGAGACCCAGTACTTC	CASGLAGFQETQYF	14	TRBD2	TRBV10-3	.	TRBJ2-5
TGCAGCGTTGTGGGGGCGGGAGGGCCCTACGAGCAGTACTTC	CSVVGAGGPYEQYF	14	TRBD2	TRBV29-1	.	TRBJ2-7
TGTGCCAGCACTAAGATAGCGGGAGGGAATGAGCAGTTCTTC	CASTKIAGGNEQFF	14	TRBD2	TRBV7-9	.	TRBJ2-1
TGTGCCAGCAGTATAGGACGGACAGTTGAAGCTTTCTTT	CASSIGRTVEAFF	13	.	TRBV28	.	TRBJ1-1
TGTGCCAGCAGTGTAGCCGGGGATAACTATGGCTACACCTTC	CASSVAGDNYGYTF	14	.	TRBV28	.	TRBJ1-2
TGCGCCAGCAGCACGGACAGGGGGCCCACAGATACGCAGTATTTT	CASSTDRGPTDTQYF	15	TRBD1	TRBV5-1	.	TRBJ2-3